A single sample gave rise to the 21 T cell receptor beta chains below, sequenced in a study of blood T cells in healthy people across ages. The authors ran a second PCR of about 6 to 11 cycles using a sample-barcoded 5' primer and a J-beta primer mix. One entry per CDR3 protein, called by TCRdb with MiXCR from the 5' RACE reads. The sample comprises 1.8 million or so distinct CDR3 sequences, approximately 40% of which are singletons, and more than 20% rests with the top ten. Sequencing used blood. All receptors come from a human donor in good health.

This chain joins TRBV20-1 and TRBJ2-1; 7 bases fit TRBD1. V was pared by 1 base and J by 6 bases, with 6 bases of the junction left unmatched. Germline V CDR1 and CDR2: DFQATT, SNEGSKA (reference sequence). The CDR3 length is 14 residues. This CDR3 is CSARGGGAFNEQFF. The CDR3 DNA follows: TGCAGTGCTAGAGGAGGGGGCGCGTTCAATGAGCAGTTCTTC.

To note about this clonotype: Compared with germline, one end of the junction differs, possibly owing to a read error. The chain joins TRBV6-5 to TRBJ1-2, with TRBD1 identical over 10 bases. Germline V gives CDR1 MNHEY, CDR2 SVGAGI. The CDR3 covers 19 residues. The CDR3 here is CTSSYALTGGLLGGYGYTF. In DNA form, the CDR3 reads TGTACCAGCAGTTACGCTCTGACAGGGGGCCTTCTCGGCGGCTATGGCTACACCTTC.

The chain joins TRBV10-2 to TRBJ2-1; 9 bases agree with TRBD2. J was trimmed by 0 bases and V by 7 bases; bases with no gene match: 16. CDR1 and CDR2 from the germline V gene are WSHSY and SAAADI. The CDR3 loop spans 19 amino acids. CDR3 DNA: TGCGCCAGCACGAAGGCTAGCGGGGCCTCAACCCCCTCCTACAATGAGCAGTTCTTC. This gives the protein CASTKASGASTPSYNEQFF.

V usage is TRBV5-1 and J usage is TRBJ1-5; 7 nucleotides line up with TRBD1. CDR3 length: 13 residues. From germline, CDR1 is SGHRS and CDR2 YFSETQ. The junction had 2 bases not matched to a gene; V was cut back by 4 bases and J by 4 bases. DNA for the CDR3: TGCGCCAGCAGCGAGGGACAGAATCAGCCCCAGCATTTT. It translates to CASSEGQNQPQHF. The whole variable domain, remainder taken from reference TRBV5-1 and TRBJ1-5, is KAGVTQTPRYLIKTRGQQVTLSCSPISGHRSVSWYQQTPGQGLQFLFEYFSETQRNKGNFPGRFSGRQFSNSRSEMNVSTLELGDSALYLCASSEGQNQPQHFGDGTRLSIL.

This clonotype was picked up a small number of times. J is TRBJ2-5 and V is TRBV7-7; 15 bases are shared with TRBD2. CDR1 is SSHAT, CDR2 FNYEAQ, per germline (reference sequence). V was pared by 5 bases and J by 5 bases, with 6 bases of the junction left unmatched. CDR3 length equals 16 residues. CDR3 coding DNA: TGTGCCAGCAGCCCCGGACTAGCGGGGGGGCCGGAGACCCAGTACTTC. Protein: CASSPGLAGGPETQYF.

This rearrangement joins TRBV20-1 to TRBJ2-7, with 14 bases identical to TRBD2. Germline loops: CDR1 DFQATT, CDR2 SNEGSKA (reference sequence). Trimming took 6 bases from V and 0 from J; bases not matched to a gene: 7. The CDR3 runs 16 residues. CDR3 DNA: TGCAGTGCGCGGGGACTAGCGGGGGTCTTCTCCTACGAGCAGTACTTC. As protein: CSARGLAGVFSYEQYF.

The chain links TRBV20-1 to TRBJ1-1, with D hard to call. V gave up 5 bases and J gave up 0 bases, with 7 bases separating them. This CDR3 has 12 amino acids. In germline, CDR1 is DFQATT, CDR2 SNEGSKA (reference sequence). CDR3 protein: CSAGKVNTEAFF. The CDR3 nucleotides read TGCAGTGCTGGAAAAGTGAACACTGAAGCTTTCTTT.

The chain combines TRBV4-1 with TRBJ1-2, with D perhaps TRBD1 (5 bases). V was pared by 1 base and J by 2 bases, with 11 bases between. This CDR3 is 15 amino acids long. Germline V gene data show CDR1 as MGHRA and CDR2 as YSYEKL. CDR3 coding DNA: TGCGCCAGCAGCCAAGTTGGGGACGGCAACTATGGCTACACCTTC. It yields the protein CASSQVGDGNYGYTF.

This chain joins TRBV6-6 and TRBJ2-1; 9 bases fit TRBD1. This CDR3 is 16 amino acids long. V lost 6 bases and J lost 12; bases outside the gene matches: 18. From germline, CDR1 is MNHNY and CDR2 SVGAGI (reference sequence). CDR3 nucleotides: TGTGCCAGCAGCCGACCGGGGACAGGGTTGGGTAAAGGGCAGTTCTTC. This encodes CASSRPGTGLGKGQFF.

CDR3 sequence: CASSVGRGDGYTF. CDR3 bases: TGTGCCAGCAGCGTAGGTAGGGGAGATGGCTACACCTTC. The chain uses TRBV9 and TRBJ1-2, with D tentatively TRBD1 (5 bases). Germline lookup yields CDR1 SGDLS and CDR2 YYNGEE. The CDR3 has 13 amino acids. V shed 0 bases and J shed 6 bases, with 9 bases lying between them.

This chain links TRBV7-9 with TRBJ1-1; TRBD1 matches 10 bases. With 4 bases clipped from V and 10 bases from J, the junction kept 6 bases outside the gene matches. The CDR3 is made up of 13 amino acids. The germline CDR1 and CDR2 sequences are SEHNR and FQNEAQ (reference sequence). The CDR3, as DNA: TGTGCCAGCAGCTCCGGGACAGGGGTAGGAGCTTTCTTT. Translation: CASSSGTGVGAFF.

The gene calls are TRBV10-3 and TRBJ1-5, with TRBD1 as a possible D gene (5 bases). The ends were cut back, 6 bases at V and 7 bases at J, with 13 bases in the middle. The CDR3 extends over 13 amino acids. Per germline, CDR1 ENHRY and CDR2 SYGVKD. Here the CDR3 DNA reads TGTGCCATCAGGCGAGAGAGGGGCCAGCCCCAGCATTTT. Residues: CAIRRERGQPQHF.

DNA for the CDR3: TGCGCCAGCAGCTTGTTCCGGGATGAGCAGTTCTTC. It yields the protein CASSLFRDEQFF. The chain has TRBV5-1 and TRBJ2-1; D ambiguous. CDR1 SGHRS and CDR2 YFSETQ come from the germline V gene. The CDR3 is made up of 12 amino acids. V lost 1 base and J lost 8, with 7 bases in between.

The chain uses TRBV6-2 or TRBV6-3 and TRBJ1-6; TRBD1 is a possible D gene (5 bases). The germline V and J ends were trimmed by 11 bases and 7 bases, with 24 bases remaining between them. CDR1 and CDR2 (germline): MNHEY, SVGEGT. The CDR3 totals 16 residues. CDR3 sequence reads: CAARVGQGFGNSPLHF. Here the CDR3 DNA reads TGTGCCGCGAGGGTCGGTCAGGGCTTCGGAAATTCACCCCTCCACTTT.

As regards this clonotype: This may stem from a read error, because a much larger clone lies one nucleotide away. This chain links TRBV9 with TRBJ2-7; 7 bases fit TRBD1. CDR3 length: 13 residues. Per germline, CDR1 SGDLS and CDR2 YYNGEE. This CDR3 reads CTSSPRTGGEQYF. The CDR3 nucleotides read TGTACCAGCAGCCCCCGGACAGGCGGGGAGCAGTACTTC.

This clonotype was counted many times. The V call is TRBV25-1, the J call TRBJ2-7, with 8 bases that match TRBD2. The V segment lost 6 bases and the J segment 3 bases; nucleotides outside the gene matches: 10. This CDR3 comprises 15 residues. Germline CDR1 is MGHDK and CDR2 is SYGVNS. The CDR3 sequence: CASSDLGGGLYEQYF. CDR3 sequence (DNA): TGTGCCAGCAGCGATCTGGGCGGGGGGCTCTACGAGCAGTACTTC.

This chain uses TRBV6-2 or TRBV6-3 with TRBJ2-1; 9 positions match TRBD1. The CDR3 is 15 amino acids. From germline, CDR1 is MNHEY and CDR2 SVGEGT. The V gene end was trimmed by 2 bases and the J gene end by 7 bases; junction bases not matched to a gene: 6. CDR3 in amino acids: CASSYGDRDSNEQFF. CDR3 in DNA: TGTGCCAGCAGTTACGGGGACAGGGATTCTAATGAGCAGTTCTTC.

V and J are TRBV7-6 and TRBJ2-7; D unclear. The CDR3 runs 13 residues. V shed 0 bases and J shed 5 bases, with 8 bases lying between them. Germline CDR1 SGHVS, CDR2 FNYEAQ. CDR3 amino acids: CASSLAVEDEQYF. In DNA, the CDR3 is TGTGCCAGCAGCTTAGCGGTTGAGGACGAGCAGTACTTC.

The rearrangement uses TRBV4-2 and TRBJ2-4, with 10 positions matching TRBD2. The CDR3 length is 17 residues. The ends lost 5 bases at V and 3 bases at J; junction bases unmatched: 10. Germline CDR1 and CDR2: LGHNA and YNFKEQ. The CDR3 region is CASSAVGAGGLKNIQYF. Here the CDR3 DNA reads TGTGCCAGCAGCGCCGTGGGAGCGGGGGGGCTCAAAAACATTCAGTACTTC.

This clonotype was picked up a small number of times. V and J are TRBV4-2 and TRBJ2-7; TRBD1 agrees at 9 bases. There are 15 residues in the CDR3. CDR1 and CDR2 (germline): LGHNA, YNFKEQ. With V trimmed by 0 bases and J by 3 bases, 3 bases remained unmatched. In DNA form, the CDR3 reads TGTGCCAGCAGCCAAGAGCCGGGACAGGGCTACGAGCAGTACTTC. It encodes CASSQEPGQGYEQYF.

This clonotype has more than one count but fewer than ten. V usage is TRBV4-3 and J usage is TRBJ1-2; 10 nucleotides agree with TRBD1. Germline trimming cut 1 base from V and 8 bases from J; bases unmatched to any gene: 13. Per the germline V gene, CDR1 is LGHNA and CDR2 is YSLEER. The CDR3 extends over 17 amino acids. CDR3 DNA: TGCGCCAGCAGCCAAGTAGGAGGGGCCCGGGACAGGGGCGGCTACACCTTC. Translated, it gives CASSQVGGARDRGGYTF.